This T cell receptor (beta chain) was captured in a study of blood T cell repertoires in COVID-19 (dated by TCRdb to 2020 to 2022). For the study in its entirety: Samples covering the acute and convalescent phases of COVID-19 were provided by collaborators in the United States, Italy and Spain. Deeply sampled blood TCRbeta repertoires from subjects exposed to, actively infected with, or recovered from COVID-19 were included in the dataset. Samples came from the ongoing ImmuneRACE study (first 160 participants) plus 1,254 subjects from 6 global collaborators. Where available, HLA class I and class II types were taken from metadata supplied by the sample provider and were not determined by assay-based typing. The sample metadata nearly always contained a de-identified subject ID, COVID-19 status, age in years and sex. The prospective study material was composed of cDNA or gDNA derived from T cells, B-cell-depleted T cells, or PBMCs. The repertoires were released in a freely available public database meant as a resource for research on the immune response to SARS-CoV-2.

Points the paper makes about the study in general: The quantity of clinical and demographic metadata differed by source and by participant and was supplied without curation.

As to this clone: Its antigen is still unknown. An end of the junction does not agree with germline; a read error may underlie this.

The germline V gene (reference sequence) sets CDR1 to MNHNY and CDR2 to SVGAGI. Including cysteine and phenylalanine, the CDR3 has 16 amino acids. Of the read, only the CDR3 DNA is kept; its 48 bases are in frame from base 1. TCRbeta CDR3 regions were amplified from genomic DNA by means of the immunoSEQ Assay, a bias-controlled multiplex PCR. The source study handled its data this way. Within the assay, amplification of reference gene primers was used to estimate how many nucleated cells each sample contained. To quantify the absolute abundance of each unique TCRbeta CDR3 rearrangement, sequence reads were collapsed and filtered. Productive Simpson clonality was computed per sample as the square root of Simpson's diversity index over productive rearrangements. TCRdb mirrors the immuneACCESS table, restricted to in-frame sequences. Some clones are absent from its copies; in checked studies, under half trace to an unresolved V gene, and the reason for the others is unknown. V and J calls and clone size follow that table, whereas D and trimming were derived from the DNA. The table for this sample lists around 100,000 clones; 75% to 95% of them were counted only once. 5.1% of the sample is taken by the ten largest.

Whole blood was collected in K2EDTA tubes by collaborating institutions according to the institutions' own protocols. For TCRbeta analysis, collaborator samples were shipped as frozen whole blood, as isolated PBMCs, or as DNA extracted from either sample type. This sequence was found in a middle-aged man with acute or convalescent COVID-19. Specimen: peripheral blood. The V and J segments used are TRBV6-6 and TRBJ2-7, and perhaps TRBD1 as D gene, on 6 matching bases. The nucleotides read TGTGCCAGCAGCTCCAATAGACTCCCCTCCCGGGACAAGGGGGTCTTC. It is translated as CASSSNRLPSRDKGVF.